The text below deals with one TCR beta chain. Its antigen has not been determined. No base quality values were provided; no much bigger clone lies one nucleotide off. These data belong to a study of control samples from healthy donors and cancer patients (dated by TCRdb to the early 2020s). Germline trimming amounts to 4 bases on V and 6 bases on J, with 3 as the count of junction bases outside the gene matches. Taken from cysteine to phenylalanine, the CDR3 has 13 residues. CDR3 DNA only is kept here, 39 bases in frame from base 1. The germline V gene provides CDR1 SGHRS and CDR2 YFSETQ. Libraries were built with the immunoSEQ multiplex PCR assay. TCRdb took this table from immuneACCESS and kept in-frame rearrangements with V and J called. Such tables lack part of the clones; where checked against another copy, unresolved V genes explain under half of the gap, and the rest is unexplained. The sample profile shows over 150,000 clones; around 92% of them were found once. The ten biggest clones cover around 2% of the sample.

The chain was built from TRBV5-1 and TRBJ1-2, with TRBD1 identical over 10 junction bases. This sequence was found in a woman aged 40 to 49 in good health. Specimen: blood. The DNA sequence follows: TGCGCCAGCAGCCGGGGGACAGGGGATGGCTACACCTTC. This gives the protein CASSRGTGDGYTF.